A selection of T cell receptor beta chains follows, all from one sample in a study of blood T cell repertoires in COVID-19. Profiling relied on immunoSEQ multiplex PCR, and the TCRdb table lists in-frame clones only, not all of them. The sample lists roughly 100,000 clones, roughly 90% occurring once. The sequencing sample was made of peripheral blood. The receptors come from a woman aged 55-70 years with acute or convalescent COVID-19. Both conserved end residues are part of each CDR3.

v_call	cdr3_aa
TRBV3-1/TRBV3-2	CASSHERSSNSPLHF
TRBV30	CAWSRWEGQYF
TRBV2	CASSEDGGQPQHF
TRBV15	CATSRDNGGQGNTIYF
TRBV27	CASSLFRGTEAFF
TRBV6-5	CASGAPGLLRGYTF
TRBV29-1	CSARQGDNYGYTF
TRBV10-3	CAISESTGKDF
TRBV28	CASTPSGTRSHEQYF
TRBV7-8	CASSLGVDSYTGELFF
TRBV6-5	CASSSPTGGSYGYTF
TRBV19	CASSKTGDEQFF
TRBV5-4	CASSFGGTSHTGELFF
TRBV5-1	CASSLAAGGPNEQFF
TRBV6-5	CASSYGAGQGNEKLFF
TRBV11-3	CASPLNWGRAYGYTF
TRBV6-1	CASSEGTGGFGTDTQYF
TRBV9	CASSVGGQGAPADTQYF
TRBV5-1	CASSPPGTSYGYTF
TRBV3-1/TRBV3-2	CASSQDQRGANYGYTF
TRBV2	CASSAGGYGYTF
TRBV2	CAGAQGMGTEAFF
TRBV19	CASRRAGTGTSEQYF
TRBV4-2	CASSQGLLSGNTIYF
TRBV5-1	CASSQGQGTTTDTQYF
TRBV3-1/TRBV3-2	CASSQDRWGLADNQETQYF
TRBV25-1	CASNSNTEAFF
TRBV15	CATSREYRAYTEAFF
TRBV28	CASSPRGYGYTF
TRBV25-1	CASTRQGRNTEAFF
TRBV4-1	CASSQDGTGVGTQYF
TRBV19	CASSIDSGSADTQYF
TRBV19	CASTRGALGASGNTIYF
TRBV5-1	CASTQGASGNTIYF
TRBV28	CASSLPGDLNSPLHF
TRBV6-5	CASSPTGTRFNEQFF
TRBV19	CASTDGTVLYGYTF
TRBV7-9	CASSPPGQGRGGGYTF